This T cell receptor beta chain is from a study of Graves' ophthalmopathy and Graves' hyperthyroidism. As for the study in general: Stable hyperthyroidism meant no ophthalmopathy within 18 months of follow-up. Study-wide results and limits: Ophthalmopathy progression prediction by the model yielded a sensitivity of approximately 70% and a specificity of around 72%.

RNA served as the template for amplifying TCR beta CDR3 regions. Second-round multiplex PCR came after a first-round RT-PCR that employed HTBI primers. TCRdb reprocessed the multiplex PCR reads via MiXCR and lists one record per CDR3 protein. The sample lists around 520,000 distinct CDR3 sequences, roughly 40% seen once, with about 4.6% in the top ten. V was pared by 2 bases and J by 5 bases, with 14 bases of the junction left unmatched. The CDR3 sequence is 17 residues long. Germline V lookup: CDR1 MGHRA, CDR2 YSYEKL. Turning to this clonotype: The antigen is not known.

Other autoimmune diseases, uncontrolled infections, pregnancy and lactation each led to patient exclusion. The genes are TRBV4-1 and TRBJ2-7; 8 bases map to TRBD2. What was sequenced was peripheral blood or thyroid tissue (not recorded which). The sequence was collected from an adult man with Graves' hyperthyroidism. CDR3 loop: CASSQRVWSSGLHEQYF. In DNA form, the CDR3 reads TGCGCCAGCAGCCAAAGGGTTTGGTCTAGCGGGCTCCACGAGCAGTACTTC.